These T cell receptor beta chains were read from a single sample in a study of regulatory T cells in long-lasting Graves disease. MiXCR, run by TCRdb on the multiplex PCR reads, gives a single entry per CDR3 protein. The sample has some 220,000 distinct CDR3 sequences; approximately 18% are singletons. This sample also belongs to another study, concerning T cells in Graves' hyperthyroidism and ophthalmopathy.

This sample comprised peripheral blood mononuclear cells (PBMCs), obtained at new diagnosis, from a patient treated with antithyroid drugs. These receptor sequences come from a woman younger than 45 with Graves disease. The CDR3 runs from the conserved cysteine through the conserved F or W. D genes are given only for firm matches. Clone size is not always given. Where it is, it says once, few, many or a class for expanded clones.

many | TRBJ1-4 | 14 | TRBV30 | TRBD1 | TGTGCCTGGAGTGTTAACCAGGGGGGCGAAAAACTGTTTTTT | CAWSVNQGGEKLFF
many | TRBJ1-1 | 16 | TRBV6-2/TRBV6-3 | NA | TGTGCCAGCAGTGGTACCCAACAGGGAGGGAACACTGAAGCTTTCTTT | CASSGTQQGGNTEAFF
NA | TRBJ1-3 | 14 | TRBV7-3 | NA | TGTGCCAGCAGCCCAGACAGTACAGGAAACACCATATATTTT | CASSPDSTGNTIYF
many | TRBJ2-7 | 15 | TRBV19 | NA | TGTGCCAGTAGTATTCATAGGAACAGAGAATACGAGCAGTACTTC | CASSIHRNREYEQYF
NA | TRBJ2-6 | 17 | TRBV7-9 | TRBD1 | TGTGCCAGCAGCCCCTGGACAGGGTCGTTCACGGCCAACGTCCTGACTTTC | CASSPWTGSFTANVLTF
many | TRBJ1-4 | 14 | TRBV6-1 | NA | TGTGCCAGCAGTCCTACGGGAGCCCACGAAAAACTGTTTTTT | CASSPTGAHEKLFF
NA | TRBJ1-1 | 15 | TRBV5-6 | NA | TGTGCCAGCAGCTTGTTAGGGCCCGGGAACACTGAAGCTTTCTTT | CASSLLGPGNTEAFF
many | TRBJ1-2 | 15 | TRBV30 | TRBD1 | TGTGCCTGGTCCCTCTCGACAGGGATCGGAACTGGCTACACCTTC | CAWSLSTGIGTGYTF
NA | TRBJ1-1 | 16 | TRBV28 | TRBD1 | TGTGCCAGCAGTTTATGGGACAGGGGGCTGGATACTGAAGCTTTCTTT | CASSLWDRGLDTEAFF
many | TRBJ1-2 | 16 | TRBV18 | TRBD1 | TGTGCCAGCTCACCAGGGGGACAGCGGACTAACTATGGCTACACCTTC | CASSPGGQRTNYGYTF
few | TRBJ1-5 | 18 | TRBV15 | TRBD1 | TGTGCCACCAGCAGGACCGACAGGGGGGGGATAAGCAATCAGCCCCAGCATTTT | CATSRTDRGGISNQPQHF
many | TRBJ2-5 | 14 | TRBV20-1 | TRBD2 | TGCAGTGCTACTTTAGCGGGGGGACAAGAGACCCAGTACTTC | CSATLAGGQETQYF
many | TRBJ1-6 | 15 | TRBV9 | TRBD1 | TGTGCCAGCAGCGTAGGCCCAGGGGGCAATTCACCCCTCCACTTT | CASSVGPGGNSPLHF
many | TRBJ2-1 | 13 | TRBV10-2 | NA | TGCGCCAGCAGTGAGATCTCGTACAATGAGCAGTTCTTC | CASSEISYNEQFF
many | TRBJ1-5 | 15 | TRBV28 | TRBD1 | TGTGCCAGCAGTACACAGACAGGGGACAATCAGCCCCAGCATTTT | CASSTQTGDNQPQHF
NA | TRBJ1-2 | 12 | TRBV29-1 | NA | TGCAGCGTTGAAGGGGGTGTCGTTGGCTACACCTTC | CSVEGGVVGYTF
NA | TRBJ2-1 | 15 | TRBV7-9 | NA | TGTGCCAGCAGCCCATGGACAAGAAGGGGCAATGAGCAGTTCTTC | CASSPWTRRGNEQFF
few | TRBJ2-3 | 15 | TRBV2 | TRBD1 | TGTGCCAGCAGTGACTTAGGACAGGGGGCGAATACGCAGTATTTT | CASSDLGQGANTQYF
many | TRBJ2-7 | 13 | TRBV20-1 | TRBD2 | TGCAGTGCAACACTAGCGGGAGTCTACGAGCAGTACTTC | CSATLAGVYEQYF
many | TRBJ2-6 | 15 | TRBV30 | NA | TGTGCCTGGAGTAGGGGCCTCTCTGGGGCCAACGTCCTGACTTTC | CAWSRGLSGANVLTF
many | TRBJ1-2 | 14 | TRBV24-1 | NA | TGTGCCACCAGTGATTTTTCGGCGGTCCCTCGTTTGACCTTC | CATSDFSAVPRLTF
many | TRBJ2-2 | 13 | TRBV28 | NA | TGTGCCGGCAGTATACAGGGACCCGGGGAGCTGTTTTTT | CAGSIQGPGELFF
many | TRBJ2-7 | 14 | TRBV28 | NA | TGTGCCAGCAGTTTCGTACGCAACTCCTACGAGCAGTACTTC | CASSFVRNSYEQYF
NA | TRBJ1-2 | 15 | TRBV28 | NA | TGTGCCAGCAGTTTGGATGCGCGTGTGTATTATGGCTACACCTTC | CASSLDARVYYGYTF
NA | TRBJ2-7 | 14 | TRBV5-1 | NA | TGTGCCAGCAGCTTCGCTGGAGGGGGCTACGAGCAGTACTTC | CASSFAGGGYEQYF
many | TRBJ2-3 | 16 | TRBV12-5 | TRBD1 | TGTGCTAGTGGTTTGGTTCCCGGACAGGACACAGATACGCAGTATTTT | CASGLVPGQDTDTQYF
NA | TRBJ1-1 | 15 | TRBV19 | TRBD1 | TGTGCCAGTAGTACCCTGGACAGGGAGGACACTGAAGCTTTCTTT | CASSTLDREDTEAFF
NA | TRBJ1-5 | 16 | TRBV2 | TRBD1 | TGTGCCAGCAGTGAACCCCAGGGGGCGGGTTATCAGCCCCAGCATTTT | CASSEPQGAGYQPQHF
NA | TRBJ1-6 | 17 | TRBV6-5 | TRBD1 | TGTGCCAGCAGTTACTTCCCGGGACAGGGGGGTAATTCACCCCTCCACTTT | CASSYFPGQGGNSPLHF
many | TRBJ2-7 | 11 | TRBV20-1 | NA | TGCAGTGCTGTGCGCATCTACGAGCAGTACTTC | CSAVRIYEQYF
NA | TRBJ2-3 | 17 | TRBV7-9 | TRBD2 | TGTGCCAGCAGCTTAGGAGGACTAGCGGGGGCCGCGGATACGCAGTATTTT | CASSLGGLAGAADTQYF
many | TRBJ1-6 | 17 | TRBV28 | TRBD1 | TGTGCCGGCAGTTTAGCCGGGGCAGGGGGCTTTGGGTCACCCCTCCACTTT | CAGSLAGAGGFGSPLHF
many | TRBJ1-2 | 12 | TRBV27 | NA | TGTGCCAGCAGGCAGGGGCCCTATGGCTACACCTTC | CASRQGPYGYTF
many | TRBJ1-2 | 14 | TRBV28 | NA | TGTGCCAGCAGTTTGTCCGGGGCTAACTATGGCTACACCTTC | CASSLSGANYGYTF
NA | TRBJ2-7 | 14 | TRBV27 | TRBD1 | TGTGCCAGCAGTCCTGGGACAGGGGGCTTCGAGCAGTACTTC | CASSPGTGGFEQYF
many | TRBJ2-3 | 11 | TRBV12-3/TRBV12-4 | NA | TGTGCCAGCAGCCTCGTAGATACGCAGTATTTT | CASSLVDTQYF
many | TRBJ1-4 | 11 | TRBV30 | NA | TGTGCCTGGAGTCGACAGGAAAAACTGTTTTTT | CAWSRQEKLFF
few | TRBJ1-5 | 16 | TRBV11-2 | TRBD1 | TGTGCCAGCAGCTTAGGGACAGGGGGCACCAATCAGCCCCAGCATTTT | CASSLGTGGTNQPQHF
many | TRBJ1-2 | 14 | TRBV5-5 | TRBD1 | TGTGCCAGCAGCTTGTCGGACAGGTCCTATGGCTACACCTTC | CASSLSDRSYGYTF
NA | TRBJ2-7 | 11 | TRBV28 | NA | TGTGCCAGCAGTCGGGGCTACGACCAGTACTTC | CASSRGYDQYF
NA | TRBJ2-7 | 14 | TRBV13 | TRBD2 | TGTGCCAGCAGCTCCAGCGGGAGGGGGGCCGAGCAGTACTTC | CASSSSGRGAEQYF
many | TRBJ2-5 | 14 | TRBV28 | NA | TGTGCCAGCAGTTTAGTGACGGACTCGGGGGCCCAGTACTTC | CASSLVTDSGAQYF
many | TRBJ1-2 | 14 | TRBV30 | NA | TGTGCCTGGTCGGCGGAGGTTTCTAACTATGGCTACACCTTC | CAWSAEVSNYGYTF
few | TRBJ1-3 | 14 | TRBV25-1 | NA | TGTACCAGCAGTGAGCAGGGCTCTGGAAACACCATATATTTT | CTSSEQGSGNTIYF
many | TRBJ1-3 | 15 | TRBV12-3/TRBV12-4 | NA | TGTGCCAGCACCTCAATAAGGGGGATTGGAAACACCATATATTTT | CASTSIRGIGNTIYF
many | TRBJ2-1 | 15 | TRBV12-3/TRBV12-4 | TRBD2 | TGTGCCAGCACCGCCAGCGGGGGCGACTACAATGAGCAGTTCTTC | CASTASGGDYNEQFF
many | TRBJ1-2 | 14 | TRBV2 | NA | TGTGCCAGCAAGGACACCGCGGCTAACTATGGCTACACCTTC | CASKDTAANYGYTF
many | TRBJ2-1 | 15 | TRBV20-1 | TRBD2 | TGCAGTGCTACTAGCGGAGCGAGCTCCTACAATGAGCAGTTCTTC | CSATSGASSYNEQFF
many | TRBJ2-7 | 15 | TRBV7-8 | NA | TGTGCCAGCAGCTCGCGGACTATGAGCTCCTACGAGCAGTACTTC | CASSSRTMSSYEQYF
many | TRBJ1-1 | 12 | TRBV18 | NA | TGTGCCAGCTCACCTCAGGCCACTGAAGCTTTCTTT | CASSPQATEAFF
many | TRBJ1-4 | 15 | TRBV28 | NA | TGTGCCAGCGGCCAGAGGGGCTTGGCTAATGAAAAACTGTTTTTT | CASGQRGLANEKLFF